A single sample is the source of the 14 T cell receptor beta chains below, sequenced in a study of chemoradiotherapy in HPV16-positive cancers. Only in-frame clones appear in the TCRdb table, and some are missing; sequencing was by immunoSEQ multiplex PCR. The profile shows some 70,000 clones, 85% to 90% of them singletons. Sequenced here: blood, sampled from a patient who underwent chemoradiotherapy. These receptors all stem from a human donor with HPV-associated anogenital cancer.

The rearrangement links TRBV10-2 to TRBJ1-4; weak D call: TRBD1 (5 bases). This CDR3 contains 15 residues. V was cut by 3 bases and J by 5 bases, with 13 bases left in between. Germline CDR1 and CDR2: WSHSY and SAAADI. CDR3 sequence (DNA): TGCGCCAGCAGTGACCCCGGGACGGAGAATGAAAAACTGTTTTTT. Amino acids: CASSDPGTENEKLFF.

V is TRBV28 and J is TRBJ1-1; D not certain. The ends were cut back, 6 bases at V and 2 bases at J, with 16 bases in the middle. The CDR3 length is 15 residues. Per germline, CDR1 MDHEN and CDR2 SYDVKM. Written as DNA, the CDR3 is TGTGCCAGCAGACCCGCAACTGGGATAAACACTGAAGCTTTCTTT. This sequence encodes CASRPATGINTEAFF.

The chain couples TRBV6-6 to TRBJ1-1; 7 nucleotides align to TRBD1. With 4 bases clipped from V and 1 base from J, the junction kept 9 bases outside the gene matches. Germline-derived CDR1 and CDR2 are MNHNY and SVGAGI (reference sequence). The CDR3 loop spans 16 amino acids. The CDR3 DNA reads as TGTGCCAGCAGTTCCCTGACAGGGATCCGGAACACTGAAGCTTTCTTT. Translated, it gives CASSSLTGIRNTEAFF.

V gene TRBV15 combines with J gene TRBJ2-1; D remains unclear. Between the trimmed V and J ends, which lost 0 bases and 5 bases, there was a span of 11 bases. Per the germline V gene, CDR1 is LNHNV and CDR2 is YYDKDF (reference sequence). The CDR3 runs 15 residues. For the CDR3, the DNA is TGTGCCACCAGCAGAGATATTATATATGACAATGAGCAGTTCTTC. Translating gives CATSRDIIYDNEQFF.

The genes are TRBV5-1 and TRBJ2-1, with 10 nucleotides matching TRBD1. This CDR3 has 14 amino acids. The trim removed 1 base at V and 7 bases at J, leaving 2 bases unmatched. Germline CDR1 reads SGHRS; CDR2 reads YFSETQ. The CDR3 DNA is TGCGCCAGCAGCTTGTGGGGACAGGGGAATGAGCAGTTCTTC. Its protein is CASSLWGQGNEQFF.

The chain is built from TRBV5-1 and TRBJ1-6; no clear D gene. Per the germline V gene, CDR1 is SGHRS and CDR2 is YFSETQ. CDR3 size: 15 residues. Trimming left V 3 bases short and J 6 bases short, with 13 bases between. This CDR3 is CASSWTNEGNSPLHF. The CDR3 DNA follows: TGCGCCAGCAGCTGGACTAACGAGGGTAATTCACCCCTCCACTTT.

This clone was seen just once. For the CDR3, the DNA is TGTGCCAGCAGTGGGACAGGATTCGATGGCTACACCTTC. Translated: CASSGTGFDGYTF. The rearrangement joins TRBV27 to TRBJ1-2; 8 bases map to TRBD1. The CDR3 is 13 residues long. Germline-derived CDR1 and CDR2 are MNHEY and SMNVEV (reference sequence). V was pared by 5 bases and J by 6 bases, with 5 bases of the junction left unmatched.

The chain carries TRBV7-9 and TRBJ2-7; possible D gene TRBD1, 5 bases. Trimming stripped 1 base from V and 4 bases from J, with 14 bases between. The germline V gene has CDR1 SEHNR and CDR2 FQNEAQ (reference sequence). CDR3 length: 15 amino acids. CDR3 sequence (DNA): TGTGCCAGCAGCTTAGGAGAGGCAGGGTTGTACGAGCAGTACTTC. This encodes CASSLGEAGLYEQYF.

The V call is TRBV4-2, the J call TRBJ1-5; D is undetermined. Germline V CDR1 and CDR2: LGHNA, YNFKEQ. V lost 0 bases to trimming and J lost 0 bases, with 9 bases between them. The CDR3 contains 16 residues. CDR3 DNA sequence: TGTGCCAGCAGCCAAGAGTCGTTGGATAGCAATCAGCCCCAGCATTTT. Protein sequence: CASSQESLDSNQPQHF.

V usage is TRBV5-1 and J usage is TRBJ1-1, with a weak D call TRBD1 (6 bases). Germline V gives CDR1 SGHRS, CDR2 YFSETQ. The V gene lost 5 bases and the J gene lost 4 bases, with 15 bases spanning the gap. This CDR3 contains 14 residues. The CDR3 is CASSLGGVATEAFF. CDR3 DNA: TGCGCCAGCAGTCTAGGGGGTGTCGCCACTGAAGCTTTCTTT.

The chain employs TRBV2 and TRBJ2-1, with 9 nucleotides matching TRBD2. The CDR3 spans 17 residues. Germline assignment: CDR1 SNHLY and CDR2 FYNNEI. Trimming at V came to 1 base and at J to 5 bases, leaving 9 bases not matched to a gene. DNA of the CDR3: TGTGCCAGCAGTGAAGTAGGAATAGCGGGAGCGGACAATGAGCAGTTCTTC. This gives the protein CASSEVGIAGADNEQFF.

The genes are TRBV4-2 and TRBJ2-7; D might be TRBD1 (6 bases). The CDR3 is made up of 15 amino acids. Trimming took off 1 base at V and 3 bases at J, with 13 bases between the two ends. Germline CDR1 and CDR2: LGHNA and YNFKEQ. The CDR3 reads CASSQGSDRYYEQYF. In nucleotides, the CDR3 is TGTGCCAGCAGCCAAGGATCAGACAGGTACTACGAGCAGTACTTC.

The chain is built from TRBV10-3 and TRBJ1-1; D perhaps matches TRBD1 (5 bases). The CDR3 totals 17 residues. CDR1 ENHRY and CDR2 SYGVKD come from the germline V gene. With 10 bases removed from V and 5 bases from J, the gap between germline ends came to 29 bases. The CDR3 reads CATRSHPGRSGVTEAFF. CDR3 sequence (DNA): TGTGCCACCAGATCCCATCCAGGGAGAAGTGGGGTTACTGAAGCTTTCTTT.

This clone was detected once. This sequence joins TRBV5-4 and TRBJ1-3; D is unresolved. From germline, CDR1 is SGHNT and CDR2 YYREEE (reference sequence). The CDR3 has 13 amino acids. V dropped 2 bases and J dropped 0 bases, with 3 bases sitting between them. CDR3 DNA sequence: TGTGCCAGCAGCTTTTCCTCTGGAAACACCATATATTTT. It is translated as CASSFSSGNTIYF.